This T cell receptor (beta chain) emerged from a study of a mutant IDH1 vaccine in newly diagnosed glioma. For the study at large: Beforehand, treatment had been radiotherapy, temozolomide, or both; the majority received both. The week-35 safety follow-up was V12, and the week-47 study end was V13.

The CDR3 is 12 residues long. Germline CDR1 SGHAT, CDR2 FQNNGV. The V gene lost 2 bases and the J gene lost 4 bases, with 4 bases spanning the gap. Noted time point: week 47, end of study. In every dose of vaccine, 300 ug of mutant IDH1 20-mer peptide was given alongside topical imiquimod. Measured with immunoSEQ multiplex PCR; TCRdb has only the in-frame clones, and not every one. Among 56,000 or so clones listed, approximately 75% were seen once. Worth noting for this clone: The antigen remains undetermined.

The receptor comes from a man aged 50-60 years with glioma. The material sequenced was PBMCs, taken from a glioma patient whose treatment included an IDH1 peptide vaccine. The chain carries TRBV11-2 and TRBJ2-3; D gene ambiguous. The CDR3 here is CASSLTSDTQYF. The DNA of the CDR3 is TGTGCCAGCAGCTTAACTTCAGATACGCAGTATTTT.